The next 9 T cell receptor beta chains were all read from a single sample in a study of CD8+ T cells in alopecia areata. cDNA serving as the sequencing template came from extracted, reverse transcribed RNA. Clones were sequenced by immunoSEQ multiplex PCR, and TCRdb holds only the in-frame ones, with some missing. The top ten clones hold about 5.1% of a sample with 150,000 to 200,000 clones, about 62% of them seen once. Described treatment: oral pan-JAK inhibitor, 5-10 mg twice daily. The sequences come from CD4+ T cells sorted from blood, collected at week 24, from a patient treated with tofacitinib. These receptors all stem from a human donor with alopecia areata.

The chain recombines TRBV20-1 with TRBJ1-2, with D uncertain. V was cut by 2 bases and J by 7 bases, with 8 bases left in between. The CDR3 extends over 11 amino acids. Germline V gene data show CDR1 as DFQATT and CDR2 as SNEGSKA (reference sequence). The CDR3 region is CSARNYRGYTF. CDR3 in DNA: TGCAGTGCTAGAAACTACCGTGGCTACACCTTC.

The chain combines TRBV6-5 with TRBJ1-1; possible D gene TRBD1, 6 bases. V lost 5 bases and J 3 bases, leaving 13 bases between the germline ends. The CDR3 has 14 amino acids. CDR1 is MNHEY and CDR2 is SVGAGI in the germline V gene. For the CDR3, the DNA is TGTGCCAGCAGTCCCAGGACAGTCCACACTGAAGCTTTCTTT. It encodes CASSPRTVHTEAFF.

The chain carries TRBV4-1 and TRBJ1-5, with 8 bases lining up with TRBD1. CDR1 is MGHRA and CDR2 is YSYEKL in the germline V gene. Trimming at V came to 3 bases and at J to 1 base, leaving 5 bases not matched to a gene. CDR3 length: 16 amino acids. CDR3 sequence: CASSQGTGGSNQPQHF. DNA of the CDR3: TGCGCCAGCAGCCAGGGGACAGGTGGGAGCAATCAGCCCCAGCATTTT.

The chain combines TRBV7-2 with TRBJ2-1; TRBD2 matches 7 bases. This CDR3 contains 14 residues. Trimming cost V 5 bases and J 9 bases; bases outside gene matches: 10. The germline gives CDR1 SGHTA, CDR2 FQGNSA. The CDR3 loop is CASSPQRGFSEQFF. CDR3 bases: TGTGCCAGCAGCCCACAGCGGGGATTCTCTGAGCAGTTCTTC.

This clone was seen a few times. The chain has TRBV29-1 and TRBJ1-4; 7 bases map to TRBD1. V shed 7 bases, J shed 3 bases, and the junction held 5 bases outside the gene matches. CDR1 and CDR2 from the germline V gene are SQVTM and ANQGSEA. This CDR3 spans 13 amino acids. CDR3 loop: CSARQGSNEKLFF. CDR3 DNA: TGCAGCGCCAGACAGGGCTCTAATGAAAAACTGTTTTTT. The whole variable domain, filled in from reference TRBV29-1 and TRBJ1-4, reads SAVISQKPSRDICQRGTSLTIQCQVDSQVTMMFWYRQQPGQSLTLIATANQGSEATYESGFVIDKFPISRPNLTFSTLTVSNMSPEDSSIYLCSARQGSNEKLFFGSGTQLSVL.

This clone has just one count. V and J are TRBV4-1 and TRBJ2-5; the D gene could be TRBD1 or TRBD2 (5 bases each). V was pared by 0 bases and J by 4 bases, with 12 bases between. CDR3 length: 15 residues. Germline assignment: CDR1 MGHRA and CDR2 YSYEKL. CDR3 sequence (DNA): TGCGCCAGCAGCCAAGATAGCAGGGAGACAGAGACCCAGTACTTC. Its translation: CASSQDSRETETQYF.

In DNA form, the CDR3 reads TGTGCAAGTCGCTCCGCTGCTAGCCACTACGAGCAGTACTTC. Protein: CASRSAASHYEQYF. The chain is built from TRBV12-2 and TRBJ2-5; TRBD2 was called by the table and not checked on the DNA. The J call is in doubt because the DNA end fits TRBJ2-7 better. TRBV12-2 represents a pseudogene. The CDR3 is made up of 14 amino acids.

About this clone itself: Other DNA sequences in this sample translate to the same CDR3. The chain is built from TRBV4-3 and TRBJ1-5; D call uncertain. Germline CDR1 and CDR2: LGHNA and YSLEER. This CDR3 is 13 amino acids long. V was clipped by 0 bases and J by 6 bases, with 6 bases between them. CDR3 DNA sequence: TGCGCCAGCAGCCAAGATCGGGGTCAGCCCCAGCATTTT. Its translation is CASSQDRGQPQHF.

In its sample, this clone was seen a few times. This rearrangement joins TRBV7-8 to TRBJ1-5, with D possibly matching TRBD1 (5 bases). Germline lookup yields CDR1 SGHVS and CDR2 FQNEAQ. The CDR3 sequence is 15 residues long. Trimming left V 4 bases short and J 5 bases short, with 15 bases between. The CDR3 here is CASSSRDGGHQPQHF. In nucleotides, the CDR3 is TGTGCCAGCAGCTCCCGGGACGGGGGTCATCAGCCCCAGCATTTT. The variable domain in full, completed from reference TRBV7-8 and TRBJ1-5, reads GAGVSQSPRYKVAKRGQDVALRCDPISGHVSLFWYQQALGQGPEFLTYFQNEAQLDKSGLPSDRFFAERPEGSVSTLKIQRTQQEDSAVYLCASSSRDGGHQPQHFGDGTRLSIL.